A single count supports the clone carrying this T cell receptor (beta chain). This sample was taken from a study of OX40 agonist ivuxolimab in advanced cancers. Germline V CDR1 and CDR2: SGHNT, YYREEE (reference sequence). The CDR3 runs to 12 residues. Trimming took 1 base from V and 7 from J, leaving 6 bases between them. Using immunoSEQ multiplex PCR, the repertoire was profiled, and TCRdb retains in-frame clones only, with some absent. The table has around 50,000 clones, around nine tenths seen once. V usage is TRBV5-4 and J usage is TRBJ2-1, with D uncertain. The clonotype comes from an adult with an advanced solid tumor such as melanoma, head and neck, liver or kidney cancer. The input for sequencing was CD4+ or CD8+ T cells sorted from blood, taken in a trial of the OX40 agonist ivuxolimab. CDR3 residues: CASSLWGNEQFF. CDR3 DNA: TGTGCCAGCAGCTTGTGGGGAAATGAGCAGTTCTTC. Full variable domain (rest looked up from reference TRBV5-4 and TRBJ2-1): ETGVTQSPTHLIKTRGQQVTLRCSSQSGHNTVSWYQQALGQGPQFIFQYYREEENGRGNFPPRFSGLQFPNYSSELNVNALELDDSALYLCASSLWGNEQFFGPGTRLTVL.